The 26 T cell receptor beta chains presented below share a single source sample, sequenced in a study of T cells in Graves' hyperthyroidism and ophthalmopathy. Amplification yielded TCR beta CDR3 regions, with RNA transcripts as the source. A first-round RT-PCR of the TCR CDR3 used the HTBI primer set. TCRdb processed the multiplex PCR reads anew with MiXCR; each CDR3 protein has one entry. The repertoire holds about 380,000 distinct CDR3 sequences, with about a fifth as singletons. Sequencing input: blood. Receptors were obtained from a man younger than 35 with Graves' ophthalmopathy.

This clonotype was observed at least ten times. The chain joins TRBV15 to TRBJ2-7; D gene uncertain. From germline, CDR1 is LNHNV and CDR2 YYDKDF (reference sequence). Trimming pared 5 bases from V and 6 bases from J, leaving 11 bases between. The CDR3 spans 12 residues. This CDR3 is CATSQRLSEQYF. CDR3 DNA sequence: TGTGCCACCAGCCAGAGATTATCCGAGCAGTACTTC.

V usage is TRBV29-1 and J usage is TRBJ1-2; D possibly corresponds to TRBD1 (5 bases). Germline V gives CDR1 SQVTM, CDR2 ANQGSEA. The CDR3 totals 14 residues. V was clipped by 5 bases and J by 6 bases, with 19 bases between them. The CDR3 DNA is TGCAGCGTTCTACGTGGTGGGGGTCTGCATGGCTACACCTTC. Its translation is CSVLRGGGLHGYTF.

This clonotype came up many times. The chain recombines TRBV28 with TRBJ2-1, with 8 bases that match TRBD1. The CDR3 is 11 amino acids. V trimming: 10 bases; J trimming: 10 bases; junction bases outside the gene matches: 6. The germline CDR1 and CDR2 sequences are MDHEN and SYDVKM. The CDR3 loop reads CAIGQGSEQFF. As DNA, the CDR3 is TGTGCCATAGGACAGGGTAGCGAGCAGTTCTTC. Full variable domain (missing parts from reference TRBV28 and TRBJ2-1): DVKVTQSSRYLVKRTGEKVFLECVQDMDHENMFWYRQDPGLGLRLIYFSYDVKMKEKGDIPEGYSVSREKKERFSLILESASTNQTSMYLCAIGQGSEQFFGPGTRLTVL.

V gene TRBV14 combines with J gene TRBJ2-3, with a tentative D call TRBD2 (5 bases). V lost 1 base, J lost 4 bases, and 9 bases lay in between. The CDR3 spans 14 residues. Germline V gene sequence: CDR1 SGHDN, CDR2 FVKESK. The CDR3 sequence: CASSQVWGADTQYF. In DNA form, the CDR3 reads TGTGCCAGCAGCCAAGTGTGGGGAGCAGATACGCAGTATTTT.

In this sample, this clonotype turned up many times. CDR3: CASSRTSGGNLYNEQFF. Here the CDR3 DNA reads TGCGCCAGCAGCCGGACTAGCGGGGGAAACTTATACAATGAGCAGTTCTTC. This chain uses TRBV5-1 with TRBJ2-1; 13 nucleotides agree with TRBD2. V was pared by 4 bases and J by 4 bases, with 8 bases of the junction left unmatched. The CDR3 consists of 17 residues. Germline V gene data show CDR1 as SGHRS and CDR2 as YFSETQ. The whole variable domain, filled in from reference TRBV5-1 and TRBJ2-1, reads KAGVTQTPRYLIKTRGQQVTLSCSPISGHRSVSWYQQTPGQGLQFLFEYFSETQRNKGNFPGRFSGRQFSNSRSEMNVSTLELGDSALYLCASSRTSGGNLYNEQFFGPGTRLTVL.

At least ten counts were recorded for this clonotype. V usage is TRBV18 and J usage is TRBJ2-7; a possible D gene is TRBD2 (6 bases). The CDR3 consists of 12 residues. Germline CDR1 KGHSH, CDR2 LQKENI. Trimming removed 10 bases at V and 5 bases at J, with 15 bases between. CDR3 nucleotide sequence: TGTGCCACCAGGCGGGAACGGCACGAGCAGTACTTC. This encodes CATRRERHEQYF.

V is TRBV5-1 and J is TRBJ2-5; perhaps TRBD1 as D (7 bases). Looked up from germline, CDR1 is SGHRS and CDR2 is YFSETQ. The V and J ends lost 1 base and 4 bases respectively, with 14 bases between them. CDR3 length: 15 amino acids. The CDR3 protein is CASSLRQGGGETQYF. The CDR3 DNA follows: TGCGCCAGCAGCTTGAGACAGGGAGGCGGAGAGACCCAGTACTTC.

CDR3: CSARGGGAGDTEAFF. CDR3 nucleotide sequence: TGCAGTGCTAGAGGCGGGGGGGCCGGAGACACTGAAGCTTTCTTT. The J gene is TRBJ1-1, the V gene TRBV20-1; perhaps TRBD1 as D (6 bases). The V gene's germline CDR1 is DFQATT and CDR2 SNEGSKA (reference sequence). V lost 1 base to trimming and J lost 3 bases, with 15 bases between them. CDR3 length equals 15 residues.

As concerns this clonotype: Just one base apart from a much larger clone, this may be a read error. The chain couples TRBV7-2 to TRBJ1-1, with 9 bases aligning to TRBD1. The CDR3 runs to 18 residues. V was pared by 3 bases and J by 0 bases, with 11 bases of the junction left unmatched. The V gene's germline CDR1 is SGHTA and CDR2 FQGNSA. CDR3 protein: CASSFAATGGRMNTEAFF. CDR3 nucleotide sequence: TGTGCCAGCAGCTTCGCCGCGACAGGGGGAAGGATGAACACTGAAGCTTTCTTT. The full variable domain, rest sourced from reference TRBV7-2 and TRBJ1-1, is GAGVSQSPSNKVTEKGKDVELRCDPISGHTALYWYRQSLGQGLEFLIYFQGNSAPDKSGLPSDRFSAERTGGSVSTLTIQRTQQEDSAVYLCASSFAATGGRMNTEAFFGQGTRLTVV.

The chain carries TRBV18 and TRBJ2-1; 7 nucleotides align to TRBD1. CDR1 KGHSH and CDR2 LQKENI come from the germline V gene. The CDR3 extends over 15 amino acids. After removal of 5 bases from V and 2 bases from J, the junction contained 6 bases not matched to a gene. The CDR3 bases are TGTGCCAGCTCAACTTGGGACAGCCCCTACAATGAGCAGTTCTTC. Translated: CASSTWDSPYNEQFF. Complete variable domain (other parts from reference TRBV18 and TRBJ2-1): NAGVMQNPRHLVRRRGQEARLRCSPMKGHSHVYWYRQLPEEGLKFMVYLQKENIIDESGMPKERFSAEFPKEGPSILRIQQVVRGDSAAYFCASSTWDSPYNEQFFGPGTRLTVL.

The chain links TRBV20-1 to TRBJ1-4, with TRBD1 as a possible D gene (6 bases). Germline V gene sequence: CDR1 DFQATT, CDR2 SNEGSKA (reference sequence). V lost 0 bases, J lost 7 bases, and 18 bases lay in between. The CDR3 contains 16 residues. The CDR3 loop reads CSARDQLDRLSEKLFF. CDR3 in DNA: TGCAGTGCTAGAGATCAGCTTGACAGGTTATCTGAAAAACTGTTTTTT.

The V and J genes are TRBV2 and TRBJ2-7; 8 nucleotides match TRBD2. The CDR3 covers 15 residues. Germline V gene data show CDR1 as SNHLY and CDR2 as FYNNEI. Trimming cost V 8 bases and J 2 bases; bases outside gene matches: 11. The CDR3 loop reads CASHDPTGGAYEQYF. The CDR3 DNA sequence: TGTGCCAGCCACGACCCGACGGGGGGGGCCTACGAGCAGTACTTC.

This clonotype was picked up one time. It may be a read error: a sequence one base away is much more abundant. The chain has TRBV5-1 and TRBJ2-1; 10 bases are a match to TRBD2. The CDR3 runs 16 residues. Germline assignment: CDR1 SGHRS and CDR2 YFSETQ. The CDR3 sequence: CAGSFSGGHAYNEQFF. The DNA of the CDR3 is TGCGCCGGCAGCTTTAGCGGGGGGCATGCCTACAATGAGCAGTTCTTC.

The chain couples TRBV5-1 to TRBJ1-2; 10 positions match TRBD1. Germline trimming cut 4 bases from V and 7 bases from J; bases unmatched to any gene: 1. CDR3 length: 12 residues. Germline assignment: CDR1 SGHRS and CDR2 YFSETQ. In DNA form, the CDR3 reads TGCGCCAGCAGCAGACAGGGGGCTGGCTACACCTTC. Translated, it gives CASSRQGAGYTF. The complete variable domain, with remaining parts taken from reference TRBV5-1 and TRBJ1-2, reads KAGVTQTPRYLIKTRGQQVTLSCSPISGHRSVSWYQQTPGQGLQFLFEYFSETQRNKGNFPGRFSGRQFSNSRSEMNVSTLELGDSALYLCASSRQGAGYTFGSGTRLTVV.

The chain employs TRBV7-9 and TRBJ2-7; 7 nucleotides agree with TRBD1. Trimming cost V 2 bases and J 3 bases; bases outside gene matches: 10. The CDR3 length is 16 residues. Germline CDR1 SEHNR, CDR2 FQNEAQ (reference sequence). CDR3 in amino acids: CASSLPGTASNYEQYF. In DNA form, the CDR3 reads TGTGCCAGCAGCTTACCCGGGACAGCAAGTAACTACGAGCAGTACTTC.

This clonotype was seen a few times. This rearrangement joins TRBV5-1 to TRBJ2-5; D possibly corresponds to TRBD2 (6 bases). The germline CDR1 and CDR2 sequences are SGHRS and YFSETQ. The CDR3 spans 14 residues. V lost 0 bases to trimming and J lost 3 bases, with 9 bases between them. Written as DNA, the CDR3 is TGCGCCAGCAGCTTGGTTGCGGGGAAAGAGACCCAGTACTTC. It translates to CASSLVAGKETQYF.

The chain combines TRBV24-1 with TRBJ2-7; 8 bases fit TRBD1. This CDR3 is 15 amino acids long. CDR1 and CDR2 (germline): KGHDR, SFDVKD. V gave up 3 bases and J gave up 3 bases; unmatched junction bases: 6. This CDR3 reads CATSDTGTGLYEQYF. CDR3 nucleotide sequence: TGTGCCACCAGTGATACCGGGACAGGCCTCTACGAGCAGTACTTC.

This clonotype was seen at least ten times. This chain links TRBV6-1 with TRBJ1-1; D is ambiguous. The V end was cut by 6 bases, the J end by 1 base, with 15 bases between. This CDR3 spans 15 amino acids. The germline CDR1 and CDR2 sequences are MNHNS and SASEGT. The CDR3 region has the DNA TGTGCCAGCAGAGAAACGACCGCGGGGAACACTGAAGCTTTCTTT. As protein: CASRETTAGNTEAFF.

This clonotype was detected only a few times. The chain uses TRBV27 and TRBJ2-1, with D hard to call. V was pared by 2 bases and J by 11 bases, with 10 bases between. The CDR3 totals 12 residues. CDR1 is MNHEY and CDR2 is SMNVEV in the germline V gene (reference sequence). CDR3 nucleotides: TGTGCCAGCAGTTTAGGAGCTGATCAGCAGTTCTTC. Translating it yields CASSLGADQQFF.

This clonotype was observed a handful of times. The rearrangement links TRBV6-1 to TRBJ1-1, with D perhaps matching TRBD1 (6 bases). The CDR3 contains 13 residues. Germline CDR1 is MNHNS and CDR2 is SASEGT. Trimming left V 7 bases short and J 6 bases short, with 15 bases between. CDR3 in DNA: TGTGCCAGCACCGAGGGGGAATGGGCTGAAGCTTTCTTT. It translates to CASTEGEWAEAFF.

The chain employs TRBV29-1 and TRBJ1-2; D is uncertain. CDR3 length: 13 residues. In germline, CDR1 is SQVTM, CDR2 ANQGSEA. Trimming took off 2 bases at V and 5 bases at J, with 12 bases between the two ends. CDR3 sequence (DNA): TGCAGCGTTGAATCGGCCGAAAAATATGGCTACACCTTC. It yields the protein CSVESAEKYGYTF.

This clonotype was picked up a small number of times. The CDR3 loop reads CASSQGVSRNEKLFF. Here the CDR3 DNA reads TGCGCCAGCAGCCAAGGAGTCAGTAGGAATGAAAAACTGTTTTTT. This sequence joins TRBV4-1 and TRBJ1-4; no clear D. Trimming stripped 1 base from V and 5 bases from J, with 11 bases between. The CDR3 runs 15 residues. Germline V gives CDR1 MGHRA, CDR2 YSYEKL.

This clonotype was observed at least ten times. The rearrangement joins TRBV2 to TRBJ2-3, with a tentative D call TRBD2 (5 bases). The V gene lost 4 bases and the J gene lost 0 bases, with 5 bases spanning the gap. CDR1 is SNHLY, CDR2 FYNNEI, per germline. This CDR3 has 13 residues. CDR3 nucleotide sequence: TGTGCCAGCAGTGGGGAGAGCACAGATACGCAGTATTTT. This encodes CASSGESTDTQYF.

J is TRBJ2-2 and V is TRBV5-1; 8 nucleotides line up with TRBD2. Trimming took 2 bases from V and 2 from J; bases not matched to a gene: 8. The CDR3 runs to 17 residues. CDR1 and CDR2 (germline): SGHRS, YFSETQ. CDR3 in DNA: TGCGCCAGCAGCTTCTCACTAGCGGTGATCAACACCGGGGAGCTGTTTTTT. Translation: CASSFSLAVINTGELFF.

The chain joins TRBV27 to TRBJ2-7; 11 positions match TRBD2. Germline V lookup: CDR1 MNHEY, CDR2 SMNVEV (reference sequence). CDR3 length: 17 amino acids. Trimming removed 1 base from V and 3 bases from J; junction bases left unmatched: 8. CDR3 nucleotide sequence: TGTGCCAGCAGTTTATTGAGGCGGGGGACTAGCGGCTACGAGCAGTACTTC. Residues: CASSLLRRGTSGYEQYF.

This clonotype was found many times. The chain has TRBV27 and TRBJ1-3; D unclear. Germline V gives CDR1 MNHEY, CDR2 SMNVEV (reference sequence). V was cut by 3 bases and J by 4 bases, with 13 bases left in between. The CDR3 sequence is 15 residues long. CDR3 bases: TGTGCCAGCAGTTTTTCGGGGTACGGCGGAAACACCATATATTTT. Protein product: CASSFSGYGGNTIYF.